A single sample is the source of the 28 T cell receptor beta chains below, sequenced in a study of T cell changes during pregnancy in multiple sclerosis. Sequenced by immunoSEQ multiplex PCR; TCRdb stores in-frame clones only, minus some. The sample lists some 38,000 clones; approximately 90% were seen once. Sequences were derived from CD4+ T cells from peripheral blood mononuclear cells, sampled in the third trimester of pregnancy. These receptors came from a female donor in good health, enrolled as a control in a pregnancy study.

This chain joins TRBV29-1 and TRBJ2-3; 9 bases agree with TRBD2. Germline loops: CDR1 SQVTM, CDR2 ANQGSEA. The CDR3 is made up of 14 amino acids. V was pared by 4 bases and J by 4 bases, with 6 bases of the junction left unmatched. Here the CDR3 DNA reads TGCAGCGTTGGACCTAGCGGGGCCGCAGATACGCAGTATTTT. Residues: CSVGPSGAADTQYF.

This clone was counted a single time. This chain links TRBV6-1 with TRBJ2-3, with TRBD2 identical over 9 bases. After removal of 2 bases from V and 5 bases from J, the junction contained 8 bases not matched to a gene. This CDR3 contains 16 residues. Germline CDR1 MNHNS, CDR2 SASEGT. The CDR3, as DNA: TGTGCCAGCAGTGAAAGTGGGCGGGGGGGCCTAGATACGCAGTATTTT. It is translated as CASSESGRGGLDTQYF.

The rearrangement uses TRBV28 and TRBJ2-3, with TRBD2 identical over 8 bases. V lost 7 bases and J lost 2; bases outside the gene matches: 8. Germline CDR1 MDHEN, CDR2 SYDVKM. CDR3 size: 15 residues. In DNA, the CDR3 is TGTGCCAGCACAGCTACTAGCGGAAACACAGATACGCAGTATTTT. This sequence encodes CASTATSGNTDTQYF.

V gene TRBV28 combines with J gene TRBJ2-1; maybe TRBD2 (5 bases). In germline, CDR1 is MDHEN, CDR2 SYDVKM. Trimming stripped 8 bases from V and 10 bases from J, with 18 bases between. The CDR3 covers 13 residues. CDR3 sequence: CASLRLPQLEQFF. The CDR3 bases are TGTGCCAGCCTACGACTACCACAATTGGAGCAGTTCTTC.

The rearrangement joins TRBV11-2 to TRBJ1-1; D possibly corresponds to TRBD1 (6 bases). V lost 4 bases and J 3 bases, leaving 15 bases between the germline ends. CDR1 and CDR2 (germline): SGHAT, FQNNGV. The CDR3 extends over 15 amino acids. CDR3 bases: TGTGCCAGCAGCTCCCGGACCAGGGGAGACACTGAAGCTTTCTTT. As protein: CASSSRTRGDTEAFF.

J is TRBJ2-7 and V is TRBV4-3; TRBD2 aligns across 11 bases. The trim removed 1 base at V and 3 bases at J, leaving 2 bases unmatched. Germline V gene lookup returns CDR1 LGHNA and CDR2 YSLEER. The CDR3 loop spans 15 amino acids. CDR3 DNA: TGCGCCAGCAGCCAAGTCGGACTAGCGGGCTACGAGCAGTACTTC. Translation gives CASSQVGLAGYEQYF.

CDR3 nucleotides: TGTGCCAGCAGTTCCTATGAGTCGCCTAGCGCAAATGAGCAGTTCTTC. It codes for CASSSYESPSANEQFF. J is TRBJ2-1 and V is TRBV28, with D possibly TRBD2 on 6 matching bases. The CDR3 loop spans 16 amino acids. Germline CDR1 and CDR2: MDHEN and SYDVKM. V was shortened by 4 bases and J by 7 bases, with 20 bases between the two germline ends.

This chain links TRBV30 with TRBJ2-1; D is uncertain. The germline V gene has CDR1 GTSNPN and CDR2 SVGIG (reference sequence). This CDR3 has 15 residues. V was shortened by 3 bases and J by 0 bases, with 12 bases between the two germline ends. CDR3 protein: CAWRPLESSYNEQFF. DNA of the CDR3: TGTGCCTGGAGACCCTTAGAAAGCTCCTACAATGAGCAGTTCTTC.

The chain employs TRBV13 and TRBJ2-7; D is undetermined. Germline V gives CDR1 PRHDT, CDR2 FYEKMQ (reference sequence). The V end was cut by 5 bases, the J end by 2 bases, with 13 bases between. The CDR3 contains 14 residues. In DNA form, the CDR3 reads TGTGCCAGCAGCCCGCGGAGAGGAACCTACGAGCAGTACTTC. It is translated as CASSPRRGTYEQYF. Full variable domain (remainder filled in from reference TRBV13 and TRBJ2-7): AAGVIQSPRHLIKEKRETATLKCYPIPRHDTVYWYQQGPGQDPQFLISFYEKMQSDKGSIPDRFSAQQFSDYHSELNMSSLELGDSALYFCASSPRRGTYEQYFGPGTRLTVT.

The chain uses TRBV29-1 and TRBJ2-3; possible D gene TRBD2, 6 bases. There are 15 residues in the CDR3. Trimming left V 6 bases short and J 7 bases short, with 23 bases between. Germline assignment: CDR1 SQVTM and CDR2 ANQGSEA. The CDR3 DNA follows: TGCAGCGTCGCCCTGGGGACTCTGTTGGGGCATACGCAGTATTTT. It encodes CSVALGTLLGHTQYF.

The chain recombines TRBV21-1 with TRBJ2-7; TRBD1 is the table's D call and was not checked against the DNA. TRBV21-1 is reported as a pseudogene. The CDR3 runs 15 residues. This chain's CDR3 is CASSKMGQGSYEQYF. CDR3 bases: TGTGCCAGCAGCAAAATGGGACAGGGATCCTACGAGCAGTACTTC.

This sequence joins TRBV7-2 and TRBJ2-7; no clear D gene. V dropped 5 bases and J dropped 2 bases, with 7 bases sitting between them. This CDR3 comprises 12 residues. The V gene's germline CDR1 is SGHTA and CDR2 FQGNSA. CDR3 loop: CASSPLAYEQYF. In DNA, the CDR3 is TGTGCCAGCAGCCCCCTTGCCTACGAGCAGTACTTC.

The chain links TRBV29-1 to TRBJ2-7, with D possibly matching TRBD2 (7 bases). Per the germline V gene, CDR1 is SQVTM and CDR2 is ANQGSEA. The V gene lost 5 bases and the J gene lost 2 bases, with 19 bases spanning the gap. The CDR3 totals 15 residues. CDR3 residues: CSVRSGRGGPYEQYF. Written as DNA, the CDR3 is TGCAGCGTTCGGTCGGGGAGGGGGGGGCCCTACGAGCAGTACTTC.

The chain carries TRBV7-8 and TRBJ2-1, with a weak D call TRBD2 (5 bases). The length of the CDR3 is 13 residues. Between the trimmed V and J ends, which lost 2 bases and 13 bases, there was a span of 15 bases. CDR1 is SGHVS, CDR2 FQNEAQ, per germline. DNA of the CDR3: TGTGCCAGCAGCTTACTAGAGGGCGATGCTCAGTTCTTC. Translating it yields CASSLLEGDAQFF.

This clone was seen a few times. The chain has TRBV15 and TRBJ2-3; 7 bases align to TRBD2. V shed 0 bases, J shed 4 bases, and the junction held 7 bases outside the gene matches. The germline V gene encodes CDR1 LNHNV and CDR2 YYDKDF (reference sequence). The CDR3 length is 16 residues. The CDR3 spells CATSRDRRGGSDTQYF. The DNA for the CDR3 is TGTGCCACCAGCAGAGATCGGAGGGGAGGGTCAGATACGCAGTATTTT.

The chain combines TRBV25-1 with TRBJ1-5; perhaps TRBD1 as D (5 bases). Trimming stripped 8 bases from V and 4 bases from J, with 15 bases between. Per germline, CDR1 MGHDK and CDR2 SYGVNS. The CDR3 runs 14 residues. CDR3 sequence (DNA): TGTGCCAGCGGAGACAGCCTCGCTAATCAGCCCCAGCATTTT. Translated, it gives CASGDSLANQPQHF.

The V call is TRBV2, the J call TRBJ1-4; D might be TRBD1 (5 bases). Germline CDR1 SNHLY, CDR2 FYNNEI. Trimming removed 7 bases at V and 4 bases at J, with 10 bases between. The CDR3 has 13 residues. The CDR3 loop is CASTGGDNEKLFF. DNA of the CDR3: TGTGCCAGCACGGGGGGAGATAATGAAAAACTGTTTTTT.

This clone was detected only once. V usage is TRBV6-1 and J usage is TRBJ2-7; 15 nucleotides agree with TRBD2. Trimming took 1 base from V and 5 from J; bases not matched to a gene: 12. CDR1 MNHNS and CDR2 SASEGT come from the germline V gene. The CDR3 length is 19 residues. CDR3 DNA: TGTGCCAGCAGTGAAGGGGGGGGTTGGACTAGCGGGAGGGAACACGAGCAGTACTTC. Its protein is CASSEGGGWTSGREHEQYF.

The chain employs TRBV12-5 and TRBJ1-1; 9 bases match TRBD1. CDR1 is LGHNT, CDR2 FRNRAP, per germline. V lost 6 bases to trimming and J lost 8 bases; unmatched junction nucleotides: 7. CDR3 length equals 13 residues. CDR3 nucleotide sequence: TGTGCTAGTGGGAGAGGGGGACAGGGAGAAGCTTTCTTT. Translation gives CASGRGGQGEAFF.

The chain combines TRBV18 with TRBJ1-2; 9 nucleotides align to TRBD1. Germline V gene sequence: CDR1 KGHSH, CDR2 LQKENI. With V trimmed by 1 base and J by 1 base, 4 bases remained unmatched. This CDR3 is 16 amino acids long. CDR3 DNA: TGTGCCAGCTCACCACTTGGGACAGGGATTAACTATGGCTACACCTTC. It yields the protein CASSPLGTGINYGYTF.

The V call is TRBV4-1, the J call TRBJ2-1, with TRBD2 matching 8 bases. V shed 4 bases, J shed 2 bases, and the junction held 4 bases outside the gene matches. This CDR3 comprises 15 residues. Germline CDR1 reads MGHRA; CDR2 reads YSYEKL. The CDR3 DNA is TGCGCCAGCAGCCCCGGGGGGGCAGCCTACAATGAGCAGTTCTTC. Translated: CASSPGGAAYNEQFF.

The chain links TRBV9 to TRBJ1-2; a weak D match, TRBD1 (6 bases). Per germline, CDR1 SGDLS and CDR2 YYNGEE. Trimming took off 4 bases at V and 2 bases at J, with 12 bases between the two ends. The CDR3 is 14 residues long. The CDR3 reads CASSPGQMNYGYTF. In DNA form, the CDR3 reads TGTGCCAGCAGCCCAGGACAGATGAACTATGGCTACACCTTC.

The gene calls are TRBV11-2 and TRBJ2-1; D gene uncertain. The germline gives CDR1 SGHAT, CDR2 FQNNGV. With 1 base removed from V and 9 bases from J, the gap between germline ends came to 4 bases. This CDR3 region has 11 residues. The CDR3 loop reads CASSLASEQFF. In nucleotides, the CDR3 is TGTGCCAGCAGCTTAGCTTCTGAGCAGTTCTTC.

This clone was seen a single time. The CDR3 bases are TGCGCCAGCAGCCAAGAGCCCAGCGGGGGAAAAGATACGCAGTATTTT. Protein: CASSQEPSGGKDTQYF. The V call is TRBV4-1, the J call TRBJ2-3, with TRBD2 matching over 8 bases. Germline lookup yields CDR1 MGHRA and CDR2 YSYEKL. Trimming took 0 bases from V and 5 from J; bases not matched to a gene: 7. This CDR3 is built from 16 residues.

V gene TRBV6-5 combines with J gene TRBJ2-7; tentatively, D is TRBD2 (6 bases). Germline lookup yields CDR1 MNHEY and CDR2 SVGAGI. The V gene lost 6 bases and the J gene lost 11 bases, with 20 bases spanning the gap. The CDR3 covers 13 residues. CDR3 DNA sequence: TGTGCCAGCAGCCGCCATAAAAGTCGGGAGAAGTACTTC. It encodes CASSRHKSREKYF.

The chain is built from TRBV6-1 and TRBJ2-1; 9 bases align to TRBD1. Germline CDR1 MNHNS, CDR2 SASEGT. V was clipped by 6 bases and J by 4 bases; unmatched bases: 4. This CDR3 comprises 14 residues. The DNA for the CDR3 is TGTGCCAGCAGCCGGACAGGGGATTACAATGAGCAGTTCTTC. It is translated as CASSRTGDYNEQFF.

The rearrangement links TRBV10-1 to TRBJ1-6; the D is unclear. Germline lookup yields CDR1 WNHNN and CDR2 SYGVQD (reference sequence). The CDR3 runs 17 residues. The V gene lost 0 bases and the J gene lost 0 bases, with 9 bases spanning the gap. The CDR3 DNA is TGCGCCAGCAGTGAGTCGGTAAGGAGCTCCTATAATTCACCCCTCCACTTT. It encodes CASSESVRSSYNSPLHF.

The chain recombines TRBV7-6 with TRBJ2-5; the match to TRBD2 covers 10 bases. Trimming removed 3 bases from V and 9 bases from J; junction bases left unmatched: 7. The germline V gene has CDR1 SGHVS and CDR2 FNYEAQ. This CDR3 spans 14 amino acids. The DNA of the CDR3 is TGTGCCAGCAGCTTGAGCGGAGCGGGGGGGGCCCAGTACTTC. It encodes CASSLSGAGGAQYF. Drawing the rest from reference TRBV7-6 and TRBJ2-5, the complete variable domain is GAGVSQSPRYKVTKRGQDVALRCDPISGHVSLYWYRQALGQGPEFLTYFNYEAQQDKSGLPNDRFSAERPEGSISTLTIQRTEQRDSAMYRCASSLSGAGGAQYFGPGTRLLVL.